The entry below gives a single T cell receptor (beta chain) sequence along with its context. Its antigen is not known. This specimen comes from a study of vaccination and CD4 T cells after COVID-19. The treatment is: approximately nine-day PBMC culture with coronavirus spike peptide pools or control peptides (ViraFEST assay). The CDR3 runs to 15 residues. V lost 0 bases, J lost 10 bases, and 6 bases stayed unmatched. Per the germline V gene, CDR1 is MNHEY and CDR2 is SVGAGI. Cultured CD4+ T cells had their DNA profiled by the Oncomine TCR Beta short-read assay. One entry per CDR3 protein, called by TCRdb with MiXCR from the PCR reads. This table holds about 14,000 distinct CDR3 sequences, 20% to 25% found once.

The TCR was taken from a human donor who had recovered from COVID-19. V is TRBV6-5 and J is TRBJ1-6; TRBD1 aligns across 7 bases. The material sequenced was CD4+ T cells from blood, cultured in vitro, taken after SARS-CoV-2 vaccination. CDR3 in amino acids: CASSYSDRVGSPLHF. CDR3 coding DNA: TGTGCCAGCAGTTACTCAGACAGGGTCGGGTCACCCCTCCACTTT.